This T cell receptor beta chain was recorded in a study of identifying expanded T cells in peripheral blood. Healthy donors had no documented immune events, such as infections, while sampled. Some clones are missing from TCRdb's copy, which holds only in-frame ones; the method was immunoSEQ multiplex PCR. The sample consists of some 78,000 clones, almost 85% of them appearing once. Germline V gives CDR1 MNHEY, CDR2 SMNVEV (reference sequence). V gave up 5 bases and J gave up 3 bases, with 15 bases separating them. The CDR3 sequence is 15 residues long. Regarding the study as a whole: Clone count variance between approximately 2-week samples rose with total template count. Roughly 1.1 clones differed between technical replicates, versus 16.4 and 19 over time.

Worth noting for this clone: Antigen: not known.

The sequencing input was blood. The receptor's source is a person aged 18 to 75 in good health. The V and J genes are TRBV27 and TRBJ2-3, with a possible D match to TRBD2 (5 bases). CDR3 residues: CASSPIALTTDTQYF. The CDR3 nucleotides read TGTGCCAGCAGTCCCATAGCGCTTACTACAGATACGCAGTATTTT.